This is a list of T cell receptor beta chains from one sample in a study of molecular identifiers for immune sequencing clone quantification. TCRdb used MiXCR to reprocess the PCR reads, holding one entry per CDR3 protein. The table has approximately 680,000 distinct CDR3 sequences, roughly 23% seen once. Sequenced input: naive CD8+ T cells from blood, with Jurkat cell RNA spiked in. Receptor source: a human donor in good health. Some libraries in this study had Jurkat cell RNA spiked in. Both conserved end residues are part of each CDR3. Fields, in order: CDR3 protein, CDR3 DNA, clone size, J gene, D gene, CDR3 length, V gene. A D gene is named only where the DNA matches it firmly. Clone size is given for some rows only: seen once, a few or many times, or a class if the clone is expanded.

CASSVLTAEQPTDTQYF,TGTGCCAGCAGTGTATTAACGGCGGAACAGCCCACAGATACGCAGTATTTT,.,TRBJ2-3,.,17,TRBV2
CAISDLGASGANVLTF,TGTGCCATCAGTGATCTTGGGGCCTCTGGGGCCAACGTCCTGACTTTC,few,TRBJ2-6,.,16,TRBV10-3
CASSLVGQGQDTQYF,TGTGCCAGCAGCTTAGTGGGACAGGGTCAAGATACGCAGTATTTT,many,TRBJ2-3,TRBD1,15,TRBV7-9
CSVEDRPGRDNEQFF,TGCAGCGTTGAAGATCGGCCGGGAAGAGACAATGAGCAGTTCTTC,few,TRBJ2-1,.,15,TRBV29-1
CASSSPAGRSTGELFF,TGTGCCAGCAGCTCCCCCGCAGGACGGTCTACCGGGGAGCTGTTTTTT,few,TRBJ2-2,.,16,TRBV13
CASSASALLGEQFF,TGTGCCAGCAGCGCCTCGGCCCTTCTAGGCGAGCAGTTCTTC,few,TRBJ2-1,.,14,TRBV7-9
CASSHRPPASSHNSPLHF,TGTGCCAGCAGTCATCGGCCCCCGGCTAGCTCCCATAATTCACCCCTCCACTTT,.,TRBJ1-6,.,18,TRBV5-5
CASSLRGNTEAFF,TGTGCCAGCAGTTTAAGGGGGAACACTGAAGCTTTCTTT,many,TRBJ1-1,.,13,TRBV28
CATRGGQADTQYF,TGTGCCACCAGGGGGGGGCAGGCAGATACGCAGTATTTT,many,TRBJ2-3,.,13,TRBV24-1
CARSVGAGGQETQYF,TGTGCCCGGAGTGTAGGGGCGGGAGGACAGGAGACCCAGTACTTC,once,TRBJ2-5,TRBD2,15,TRBV30
CAWSLTDNEQFF,TGTGCCTGGAGCCTGACAGATAATGAGCAGTTCTTC,.,TRBJ2-1,.,12,TRBV30
CASSLPGPLVF,TGTGCCAGCAGCTTACCCGGGCCGCTGGTCTTT,many,TRBJ1-1,.,11,TRBV5-4
CSARDVNTIPYEQYF,TGCAGTGCTAGAGATGTAAACACGATACCCTACGAGCAGTACTTC,.,TRBJ2-7,.,15,TRBV20-1
CSAGTGISTDTQYF,TGCAGTGCTGGGACGGGGATAAGCACAGATACGCAGTATTTT,.,TRBJ2-3,.,14,TRBV20-1
CASSLVLAGKQYF,TGTGCCAGCAGCTTAGTGCTAGCTGGCAAGCAGTACTTC,once,TRBJ2-7,.,13,TRBV7-9
CASSMIGQGAYEQYF,TGTGCCAGTAGTATGATTGGACAGGGGGCCTACGAGCAGTACTTC,.,TRBJ2-7,TRBD1,15,TRBV19
CASSSYSHNEQFF,TGTGCCAGCAGCTCTTACAGTCACAATGAGCAGTTCTTC,many,TRBJ2-1,.,13,TRBV7-2
CASSLPSGTGYYEQYF,TGTGCCAGCAGCTTGCCCTCCGGGACAGGGTACTACGAGCAGTACTTC,many,TRBJ2-7,TRBD1,16,TRBV5-8
CASSLDGGPIEYYEQYF,TGTGCCAGCAGCTTAGATGGAGGACCCATCGAGTATTACGAGCAGTACTTC,few,TRBJ2-7,.,17,TRBV11-2
CASSSLFSTDTQYF,TGTGCCAGCAGCTCCCTATTTAGCACAGATACGCAGTATTTT,.,TRBJ2-3,.,14,TRBV7-9
CASGNLSSTDTQYF,TGTGCCAGCGGCAACTTAAGTAGCACAGATACGCAGTATTTT,few,TRBJ2-3,.,14,TRBV12-3/TRBV12-4
CATAQGGPYEQYF,TGTGCCACAGCACAGGGGGGCCCCTACGAGCAGTACTTC,many,TRBJ2-7,TRBD1,13,TRBV15
CASSFSSGSPYNEQFF,TGTGCCAGCAGCTTTTCTAGCGGGAGCCCCTACAATGAGCAGTTCTTC,few,TRBJ2-1,TRBD2,16,TRBV11-2
CASSQDDGVSGNTIYF,TGCGCCAGCAGCCAAGATGACGGCGTCTCTGGAAACACCATATATTTT,many,TRBJ1-3,.,16,TRBV4-3
CASSHHRDSQETQYF,TGCGCCAGCAGCCATCACCGGGACAGTCAAGAGACCCAGTACTTC,.,TRBJ2-5,TRBD1,15,TRBV4-1
CASSIFSGTGDGYTF,TGTGCCAGTAGTATCTTTTCCGGGACAGGTGATGGCTACACCTTC,.,TRBJ1-2,TRBD1,15,TRBV19
CASSPQGPAGPQHF,TGTGCCAGTAGTCCACAGGGCCCTGCTGGGCCCCAGCATTTT,many,TRBJ1-5,.,14,TRBV19
CASSSQLGGGNQPQHF,TGTGCCAGCAGTTCACAATTAGGGGGCGGCAATCAGCCCCAGCATTTT,.,TRBJ1-5,TRBD1,16,TRBV6-2/TRBV6-3
CASSNTDREDTQYF,TGTGCCAGCAGCAACACTGACAGGGAAGATACGCAGTATTTT,.,TRBJ2-3,TRBD1,14,TRBV7-3
CASSKLIQAPNEKLFF,TGTGCCAGCAGCAAACTTATCCAGGCTCCTAATGAAAAACTGTTTTTT,many,TRBJ1-4,.,16,TRBV28
CASSLSTGAYTEAFF,TGTGCCAGCAGTTTATCGACAGGGGCTTACACTGAAGCTTTCTTT,.,TRBJ1-1,TRBD1,15,TRBV12-3/TRBV12-4
CVYMGQGSYEQYF,TGCGTCTACATGGGGCAGGGTAGCTACGAGCAGTACTTC,.,TRBJ2-7,.,13,TRBV23-1
CSVDGTAAYNEQFF,TGCAGCGTTGATGGGACAGCCGCCTACAATGAGCAGTTCTTC,many,TRBJ2-1,TRBD1,14,TRBV29-1
CASSGGTGKRGIYF,TGTGCCAGCAGCGGAGGGACGGGGAAACGGGGCATATATTTT,many,TRBJ1-3,.,14,TRBV13
CTEQADYGYTF,TGCACTGAACAGGCGGACTATGGCTACACCTTC,few,TRBJ1-2,.,11,TRBV20-1
CSVGGYTKAFF,TGCAGCGTTGGGGGTTACACTAAAGCTTTCTTT,.,TRBJ1-1,.,11,TRBV29-1
CASSFDRDRPQETQYF,TGTGCCAGCAGTTTTGATCGGGACAGGCCACAAGAGACCCAGTACTTC,many,TRBJ2-5,TRBD1,16,TRBV12-3/TRBV12-4
CASSSVGSLPSYEQYF,TGTGCCAGCAGTTCCGTAGGGAGTCTTCCCTCCTACGAGCAGTACTTC,many,TRBJ2-7,.,16,TRBV6-6
CAWSSGPYEQYF,TGTGCCTGGAGTAGCGGGCCCTACGAGCAGTACTTC,.,TRBJ2-7,.,12,TRBV30
CASSLYRGSTEAFF,TGTGCCAGCAGCTTATATCGGGGCAGCACTGAAGCTTTCTTT,many,TRBJ1-1,.,14,TRBV11-2
CSAPTLAESTDTQYF,TGCAGTGCTCCTACACTAGCGGAGAGCACAGATACGCAGTATTTT,few,TRBJ2-3,TRBD2,15,TRBV20-1
CASGTSLTGELFF,TGTGCCTCCGGGACTAGCCTAACCGGGGAGCTGTTTTTT,.,TRBJ2-2,TRBD2,13,TRBV6-1
CASSDLGLKYNEQFF,TGTGCCAGCAGCGACCTCGGACTAAAATACAATGAGCAGTTCTTC,few,TRBJ2-1,.,15,TRBV7-2
CASRTFGSQPQHF,TGTGCCAGCAGGACCTTTGGCAGTCAGCCCCAGCATTTT,.,TRBJ1-5,.,13,TRBV6-6
CASSTNPSSYEQYF,TGTGCCAGCAGCACCAACCCCTCGTCCTACGAGCAGTACTTC,.,TRBJ2-7,.,14,TRBV11-2
CASSESQISLGEQFF,TGCGCCAGCAGTGAGTCGCAGATATCTCTCGGTGAGCAGTTCTTC,.,TRBJ2-1,.,15,TRBV10-1
CASSLEGGGQETQYF,TGTGCCAGCAGCTTAGAAGGTGGGGGTCAAGAGACCCAGTACTTC,many,TRBJ2-5,.,15,TRBV7-9
CASSLRQSASYNSPLHF,TGTGCCAGCAGCCTTCGACAGTCAGCCTCCTATAATTCACCCCTCCACTTT,few,TRBJ1-6,.,17,TRBV7-2